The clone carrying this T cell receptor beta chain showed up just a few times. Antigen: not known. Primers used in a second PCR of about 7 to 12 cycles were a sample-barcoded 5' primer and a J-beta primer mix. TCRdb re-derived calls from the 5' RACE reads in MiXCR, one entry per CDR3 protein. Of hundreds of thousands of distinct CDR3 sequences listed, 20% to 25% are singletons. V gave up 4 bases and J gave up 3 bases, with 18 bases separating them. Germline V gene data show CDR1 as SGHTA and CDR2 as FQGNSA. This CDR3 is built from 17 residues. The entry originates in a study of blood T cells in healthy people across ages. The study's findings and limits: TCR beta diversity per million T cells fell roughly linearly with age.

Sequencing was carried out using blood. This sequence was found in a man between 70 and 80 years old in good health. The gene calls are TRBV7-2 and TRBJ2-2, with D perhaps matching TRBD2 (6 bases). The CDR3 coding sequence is TGTGCCAGCAGCTCCCAACCCAACCTAGCGTACACCGGGGAGCTGTTTTTT. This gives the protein CASSSQPNLAYTGELFF.